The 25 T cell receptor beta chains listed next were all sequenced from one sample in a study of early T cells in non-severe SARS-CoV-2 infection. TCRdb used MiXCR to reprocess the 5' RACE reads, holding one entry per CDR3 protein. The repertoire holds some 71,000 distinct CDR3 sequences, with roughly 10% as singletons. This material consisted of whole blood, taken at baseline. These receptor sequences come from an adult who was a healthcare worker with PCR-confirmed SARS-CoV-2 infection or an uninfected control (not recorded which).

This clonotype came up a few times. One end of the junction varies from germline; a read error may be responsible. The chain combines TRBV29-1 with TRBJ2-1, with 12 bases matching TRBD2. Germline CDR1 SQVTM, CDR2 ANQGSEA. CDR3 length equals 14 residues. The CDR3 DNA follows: TGCAGCGTTGAACGGCGGCTAGCGGGGGGGCGCCGCCTCTTC. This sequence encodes CSVERRLAGGRRLF.

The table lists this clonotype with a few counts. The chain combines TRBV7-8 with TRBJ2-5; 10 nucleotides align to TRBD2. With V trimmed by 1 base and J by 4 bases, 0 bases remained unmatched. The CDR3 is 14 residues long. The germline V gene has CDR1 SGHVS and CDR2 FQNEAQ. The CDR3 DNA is TGTGCCAGCAGCTTAGGGACTAGCGGAGAGACCCAGTACTTC. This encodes CASSLGTSGETQYF. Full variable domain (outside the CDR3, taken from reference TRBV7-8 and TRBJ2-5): GAGVSQSPRYKVAKRGQDVALRCDPISGHVSLFWYQQALGQGPEFLTYFQNEAQLDKSGLPSDRFFAERPEGSVSTLKIQRTQQEDSAVYLCASSLGTSGETQYFGPGTRLLVL.

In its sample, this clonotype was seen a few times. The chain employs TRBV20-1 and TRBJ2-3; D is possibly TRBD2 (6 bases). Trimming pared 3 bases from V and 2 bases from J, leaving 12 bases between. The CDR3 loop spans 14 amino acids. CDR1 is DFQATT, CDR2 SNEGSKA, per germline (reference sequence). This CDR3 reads CSASSGLITDTQYF. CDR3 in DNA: TGCAGTGCTAGTTCGGGACTTATCACAGATACGCAGTATTTT.

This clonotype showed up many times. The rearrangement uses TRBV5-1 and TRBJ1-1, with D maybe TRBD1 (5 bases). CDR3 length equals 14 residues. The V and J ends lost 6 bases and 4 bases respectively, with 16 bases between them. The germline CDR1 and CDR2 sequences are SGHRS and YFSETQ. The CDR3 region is CASNPGLLGTEAFF. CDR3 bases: TGCGCCAGCAATCCAGGGTTACTTGGCACTGAAGCTTTCTTT.

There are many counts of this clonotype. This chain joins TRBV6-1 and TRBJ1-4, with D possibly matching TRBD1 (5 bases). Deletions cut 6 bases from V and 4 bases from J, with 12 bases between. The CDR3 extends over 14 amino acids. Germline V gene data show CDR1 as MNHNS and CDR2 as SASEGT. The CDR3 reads CASREGNRNEKLFF. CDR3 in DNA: TGTGCCAGCAGGGAGGGGAACCGTAATGAAAAACTGTTTTTT.

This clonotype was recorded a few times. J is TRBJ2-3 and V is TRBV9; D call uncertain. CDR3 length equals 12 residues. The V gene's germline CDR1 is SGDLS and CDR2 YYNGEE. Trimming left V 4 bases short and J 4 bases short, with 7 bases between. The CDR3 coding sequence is TGTGCCAGCAGCTTTAGATCAGATACGCAGTATTTT. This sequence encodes CASSFRSDTQYF.

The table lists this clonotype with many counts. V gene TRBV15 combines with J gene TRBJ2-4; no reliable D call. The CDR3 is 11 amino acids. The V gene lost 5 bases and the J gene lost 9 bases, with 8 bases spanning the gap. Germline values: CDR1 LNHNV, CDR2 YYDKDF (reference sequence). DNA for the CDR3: TGTGCCACCAGCCTCGATGGCATTCAGTACTTC. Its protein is CATSLDGIQYF.

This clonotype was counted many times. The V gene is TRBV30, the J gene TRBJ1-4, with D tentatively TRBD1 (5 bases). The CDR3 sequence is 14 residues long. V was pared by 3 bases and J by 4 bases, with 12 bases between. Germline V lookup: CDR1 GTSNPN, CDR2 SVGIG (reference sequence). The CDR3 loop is CAWSAGSLNEKLFF. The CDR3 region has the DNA TGTGCCTGGAGCGCAGGGTCTCTTAATGAAAAACTGTTTTTT. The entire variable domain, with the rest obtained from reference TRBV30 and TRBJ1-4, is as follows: SQTIHQWPATLVQPVGSPLSLECTVEGTSNPNLYWYRQAAGRGLQLLFYSVGIGQISSEVPQNLSASRPQDRQFILSSKKLLLSDSGFYLCAWSAGSLNEKLFFGSGTQLSVL.

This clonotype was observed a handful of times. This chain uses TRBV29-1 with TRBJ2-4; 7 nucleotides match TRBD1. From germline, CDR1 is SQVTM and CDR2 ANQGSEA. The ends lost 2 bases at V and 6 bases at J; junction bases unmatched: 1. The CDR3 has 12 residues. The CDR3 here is CSVERDRNIQYF. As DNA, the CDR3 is TGCAGCGTTGAAAGGGACAGAAACATTCAGTACTTC.

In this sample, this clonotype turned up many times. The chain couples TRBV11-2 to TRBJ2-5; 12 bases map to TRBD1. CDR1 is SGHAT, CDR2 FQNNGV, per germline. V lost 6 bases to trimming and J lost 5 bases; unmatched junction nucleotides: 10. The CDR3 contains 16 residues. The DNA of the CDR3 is TGTGCCAGCAGTTACATACCGGGACAGGGGGCCGAGACCCAGTACTTC. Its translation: CASSYIPGQGAETQYF.

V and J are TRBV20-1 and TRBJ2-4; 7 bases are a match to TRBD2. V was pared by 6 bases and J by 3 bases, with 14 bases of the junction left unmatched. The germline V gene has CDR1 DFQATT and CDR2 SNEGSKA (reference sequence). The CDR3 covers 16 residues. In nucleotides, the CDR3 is TGCAGTGCCCAAATGGGAGGGCAAGTCGGCAAAAACATTCAGTACTTC. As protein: CSAQMGGQVGKNIQYF.

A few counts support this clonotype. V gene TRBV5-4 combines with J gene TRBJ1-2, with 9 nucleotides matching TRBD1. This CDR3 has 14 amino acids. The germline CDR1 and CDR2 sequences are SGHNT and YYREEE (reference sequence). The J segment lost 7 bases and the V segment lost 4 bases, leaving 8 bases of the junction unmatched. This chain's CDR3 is CASSPVTGGGGYTF. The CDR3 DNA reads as TGTGCCAGCAGCCCCGTGACAGGGGGTGGTGGCTACACCTTC.

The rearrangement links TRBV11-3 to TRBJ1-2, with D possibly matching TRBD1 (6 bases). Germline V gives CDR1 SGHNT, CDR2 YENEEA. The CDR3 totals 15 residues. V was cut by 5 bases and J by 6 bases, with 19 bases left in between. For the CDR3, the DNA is TGTGCCAGCAGCCCTTATGGGGGCGCCAGGGATGGCTACACCTTC. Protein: CASSPYGGARDGYTF.

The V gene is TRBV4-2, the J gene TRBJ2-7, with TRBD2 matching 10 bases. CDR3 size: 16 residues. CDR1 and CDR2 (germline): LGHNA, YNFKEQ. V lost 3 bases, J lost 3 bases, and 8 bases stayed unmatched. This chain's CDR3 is CASSQIAGGTYYEQYF. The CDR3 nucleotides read TGTGCCAGCAGCCAGATAGCGGGAGGCACCTACTACGAGCAGTACTTC.

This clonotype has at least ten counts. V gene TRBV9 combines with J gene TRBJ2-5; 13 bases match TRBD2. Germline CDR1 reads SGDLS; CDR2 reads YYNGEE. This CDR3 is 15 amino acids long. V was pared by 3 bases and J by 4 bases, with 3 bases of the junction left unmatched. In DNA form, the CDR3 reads TGTGCCAGCAGCGAAGGGACTAGCGGGACAGAGACCCAGTACTTC. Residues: CASSEGTSGTETQYF.

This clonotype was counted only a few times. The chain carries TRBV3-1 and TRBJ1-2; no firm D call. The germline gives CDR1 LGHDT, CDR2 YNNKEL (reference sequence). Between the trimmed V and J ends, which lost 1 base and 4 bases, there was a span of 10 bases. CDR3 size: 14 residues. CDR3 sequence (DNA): TGTGCCAGCAGCCAAGCGTTCCGGGGCTATGGCTACACCTTC. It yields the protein CASSQAFRGYGYTF.

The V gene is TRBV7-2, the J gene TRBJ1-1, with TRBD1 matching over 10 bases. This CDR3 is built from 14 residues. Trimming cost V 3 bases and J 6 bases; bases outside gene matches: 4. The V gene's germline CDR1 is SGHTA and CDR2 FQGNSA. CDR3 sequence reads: CASSLDRGSAEAFF. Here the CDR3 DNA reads TGTGCCAGCAGCTTGGACAGGGGGAGCGCTGAAGCTTTCTTT.

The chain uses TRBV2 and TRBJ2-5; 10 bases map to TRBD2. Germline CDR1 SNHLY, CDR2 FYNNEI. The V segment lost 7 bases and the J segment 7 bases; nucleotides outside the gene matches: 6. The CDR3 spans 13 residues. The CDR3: CASTRIAGGTQYF. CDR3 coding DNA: TGTGCCAGCACAAGAATAGCGGGAGGGACCCAGTACTTC.

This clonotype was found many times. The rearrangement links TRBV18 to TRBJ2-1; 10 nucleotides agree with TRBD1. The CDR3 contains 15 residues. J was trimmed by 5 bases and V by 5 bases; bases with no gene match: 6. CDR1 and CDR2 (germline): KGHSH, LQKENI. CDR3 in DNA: TGTGCCAGCTCAGGACGACAGGGGGCTGACAATGAGCAGTTCTTC. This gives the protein CASSGRQGADNEQFF.

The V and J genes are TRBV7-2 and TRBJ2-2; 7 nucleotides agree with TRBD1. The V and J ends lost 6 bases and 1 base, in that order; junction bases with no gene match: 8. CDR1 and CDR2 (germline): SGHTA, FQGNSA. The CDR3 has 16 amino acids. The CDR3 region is CASSQYWTGNTGELFF. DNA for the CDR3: TGTGCCAGCAGTCAATACTGGACAGGGAACACCGGGGAGCTGTTTTTT.

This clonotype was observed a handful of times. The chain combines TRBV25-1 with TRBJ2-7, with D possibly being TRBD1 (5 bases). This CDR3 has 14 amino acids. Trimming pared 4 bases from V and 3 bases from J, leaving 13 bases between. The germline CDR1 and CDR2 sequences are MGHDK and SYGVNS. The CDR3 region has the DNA TGTGCCAGCAGTGCTCCGACAGCTTACTACGAGCAGTACTTC. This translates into CASSAPTAYYEQYF.

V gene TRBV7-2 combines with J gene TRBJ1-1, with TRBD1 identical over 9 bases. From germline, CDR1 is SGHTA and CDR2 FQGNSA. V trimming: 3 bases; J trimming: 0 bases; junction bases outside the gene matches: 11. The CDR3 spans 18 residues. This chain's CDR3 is CASSFHRGRIRLNTEAFF. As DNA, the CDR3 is TGTGCCAGCAGCTTCCACAGGGGGCGGATTCGGCTGAACACTGAAGCTTTCTTT.

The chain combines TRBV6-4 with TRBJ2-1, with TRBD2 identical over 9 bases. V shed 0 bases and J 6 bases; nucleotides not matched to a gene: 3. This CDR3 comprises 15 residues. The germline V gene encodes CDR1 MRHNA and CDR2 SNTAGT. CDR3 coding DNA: TGTGCCAGCAGTGACTCTGGCGGGGGGGCCAATGAGCAGTTCTTC. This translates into CASSDSGGGANEQFF.

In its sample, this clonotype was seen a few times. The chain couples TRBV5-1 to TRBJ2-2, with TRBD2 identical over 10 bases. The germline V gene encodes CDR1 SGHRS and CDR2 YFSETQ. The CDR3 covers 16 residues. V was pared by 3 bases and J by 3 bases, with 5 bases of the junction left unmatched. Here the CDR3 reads CASSSPSGGDTGELFF. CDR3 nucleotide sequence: TGCGCCAGCAGCTCCCCTAGCGGGGGTGACACCGGGGAGCTGTTTTTT.

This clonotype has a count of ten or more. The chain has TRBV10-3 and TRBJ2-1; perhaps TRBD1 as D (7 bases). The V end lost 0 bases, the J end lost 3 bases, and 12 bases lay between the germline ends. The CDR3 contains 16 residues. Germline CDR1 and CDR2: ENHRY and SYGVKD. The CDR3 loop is CAISESPGGSYNEQFF. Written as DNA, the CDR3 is TGTGCCATCAGTGAGTCGCCAGGGGGGAGCTACAATGAGCAGTTCTTC.